This T cell receptor (beta chain) derives from a study of glioma-infiltrating T cells. The wider study: Before surgery, glioma patients received dexamethasone for at most six days. Sequencing aimed for about 4.5- to 10-fold coverage of about a million peripheral T cells. Regarding the study as a whole: Shared blood CDR3 signature motifs marked patients with low tissue-blood divergence.

Germline loops: CDR1 LGHDT, CDR2 YNNKEL (reference sequence). CDR3 size: 12 residues. V dropped 4 bases and J dropped 7; count of bases not matched to a gene: 3. As for this clonotype: The antigen remains undetermined.

Using RNA template, CDR3s of TCR alpha and beta were amplified with iRepertoire arm-PCR. For one-step reverse transcription and amplification, roughly 95-400 ng of tissue mRNA or PBMC total RNA was used. TCRdb analysed the multiplex PCR reads with MiXCR anew, one entry per CDR3 protein. In the table there are roughly 350,000 distinct CDR3 sequences, approximately 42% of which are singletons. Sequenced: glioma tissue, nonneoplastic brain tissue, or PBMCs (not recorded which). The chain joins TRBV3-1 to TRBJ1-1; TRBD1 matches at 7 bases. The sequence came from a human donor with low-grade glioma or glioblastoma, undergoing nonglioma brain surgery, or in good health (not recorded which). The CDR3 protein is CASSRTGFEAFF. DNA of the CDR3: TGTGCCAGCAGCCGGACAGGCTTTGAAGCTTTCTTT.